The rows below give T cell receptor beta chains drawn from one sample of a study of blood T cell repertoires in COVID-19. TCRdb's table, derived via immunoSEQ multiplex PCR, lists solely in-frame clones and lacks some. The sample carries fewer than 350,000 clones, roughly nine tenths recorded once. Sequenced: peripheral blood. All receptors derive from a woman aged 30 to 39 with COVID-19, enrolled during active disease. Both conserved end residues are trimmed from each CDR3.

j_gene,v_gene,CDR3aa
TRBJ1-2,TRBV5-6,ASSFPRTSGYGYT
TRBJ2-3,TRBV5-5,ASSLVRGELADTQY
TRBJ2-7,TRBV19,ASSITWDRSYEQY
TRBJ1-2,TRBV18,ASSPIARNYYGYT
TRBJ1-2,TRBV7-9,ASSFVTGNYGYT
TRBJ1-2,TRBV7-9,ASSSSGTD
TRBJ2-6,TRBV3-1/TRBV3-2,ASSLVVTRSGANVLT
TRBJ1-6,TRBV5-6,ASSLGWQGSSPLH
TRBJ2-4,TRBV27,ASSLLARGNIQY
TRBJ1-5,TRBV19,ASSIRGQPQH
TRBJ2-7,TRBV11-2,ASSYLSGSYEQY
TRBJ1-6,TRBV7-2,ASSTGWQSPLH
TRBJ1-2,TRBV18,ASSPGGVDGYT
TRBJ1-5,TRBV19,ASSIGFYGGSGQPQH
TRBJ1-1,TRBV7-8,ASSLKLTGTEAF
TRBJ2-7,TRBV4-1,ASSPKHRTAYEQY
TRBJ2-7,TRBV5-1,ASSLGTGPYEQY
TRBJ2-3,TRBV15,ATSNTDTQY
TRBJ2-1,TRBV6-5,ASSYGGLASNEQF
TRBJ1-1,TRBV29-1,SVAGRVNTEAF
TRBJ2-2,TRBV7-9,ASSPARGTGELF
TRBJ2-1,TRBV7-7,ASSPRLSSYNEQF
TRBJ2-2,TRBV5-1,ASSPSSSGGATGELF
TRBJ1-2,TRBV27,ASKDSLTYGYT
TRBJ1-2,TRBV7-9,ASSLSRDRANYGYT
TRBJ2-7,TRBV4-1,ASSPGQGYDEQY
TRBJ1-4,TRBV4-2,ASRRGGPNEKLF
TRBJ1-2,TRBV19,ASSPDRGENYGYT